One sample yielded the 18 T cell receptor beta chains listed below, sequenced in a study of blood T cells in healthy people across ages. Primed by a sample-barcoded 5' primer and a J-beta primer mix, a second PCR proceeded for roughly 7 to 11 cycles. In TCRdb, the 5' RACE reads were re-called with MiXCR into one record per CDR3 protein. The table includes hundreds of thousands of distinct CDR3 sequences, less than 40% detected once. The sequenced sample consisted of blood. The receptors were sampled from a woman older than 75 in good health.

This clonotype has a count of ten or more. The chain recombines TRBV27 with TRBJ2-7; D is unclear. Per the germline V gene, CDR1 is MNHEY and CDR2 is SMNVEV (reference sequence). V was clipped by 5 bases and J by 3 bases, with 14 bases between them. This CDR3 spans 14 amino acids. This chain's CDR3 is CASSPRTDFYEQYF. CDR3 bases: TGTGCCAGCAGTCCTAGGACGGATTTCTACGAGCAGTACTTC.

In its sample, this clonotype was seen many times. This chain connects TRBV15 to TRBJ2-7; 10 nucleotides agree with TRBD1. J lost 5 bases, V lost 1 base, and 5 bases had no gene match. CDR1 and CDR2 from the germline V gene are LNHNV and YYDKDF (reference sequence). This CDR3 region has 15 residues. CDR3 sequence: CATSRGTGGKDEQYF. The CDR3 DNA sequence: TGTGCCACCAGCAGAGGGACAGGGGGAAAGGACGAGCAGTACTTC.

J is TRBJ1-1 and V is TRBV5-5; D unresolved. Germline V gene sequence: CDR1 SGHKS, CDR2 YYEKEE (reference sequence). The CDR3 has 13 amino acids. The V and J ends lost 5 bases and 0 bases respectively, with 8 bases between them. The DNA of the CDR3 is TGTGCCAGCAGTACCGTGCTGAACACTGAAGCTTTCTTT. Its translation is CASSTVLNTEAFF.

At least ten counts were recorded for this clonotype. The chain is built from TRBV5-1 and TRBJ2-7, with 7 bases matching TRBD1. Trimming at V came to 2 bases and at J to 0 bases, leaving 5 bases not matched to a gene. Germline CDR1 SGHRS, CDR2 YFSETQ. The CDR3 consists of 15 residues. CDR3 region: CASSFLRDSSYEQYF. CDR3 bases: TGCGCCAGCAGCTTCCTCCGGGACAGCTCCTACGAGCAGTACTTC.

This clonotype was counted ten times or more. The rearrangement uses TRBV27 and TRBJ2-7; TRBD2 is a possible D gene (7 bases). CDR3 size: 15 residues. The germline gives CDR1 MNHEY, CDR2 SMNVEV (reference sequence). The V end lost 7 bases, the J end lost 0 bases, and 16 bases lay between the germline ends. CDR3 in DNA: TGTGCCAGCAACCTTAGGGGGGGGAGCTCCTACGAGCAGTACTTC. Its translation: CASNLRGGSSYEQYF.

The table lists this clonotype with many counts. V gene TRBV9 combines with J gene TRBJ2-3, with a tentative D call TRBD2 (7 bases). The germline CDR1 and CDR2 sequences are SGDLS and YYNGEE. CDR3 length equals 17 residues. Trimming left V 1 base short and J 4 bases short, with 19 bases between. This chain's CDR3 is CASSVFDRGAVSDTQYF. Written as DNA, the CDR3 is TGTGCCAGCAGCGTATTTGACCGGGGGGCCGTATCAGATACGCAGTATTTT.

This clonotype occurred a few times. V is TRBV5-1 and J is TRBJ2-5, with D possibly matching TRBD1 (6 bases). The CDR3 consists of 16 residues. V lost 3 bases and J 11 bases, leaving 26 bases between the germline ends. The germline CDR1 and CDR2 sequences are SGHRS and YFSETQ. The CDR3 spells CASSSTTTGSGGEQYF. The CDR3 region has the DNA TGCGCCAGCAGCTCTACAACGACAGGATCCGGTGGTGAGCAGTACTTC.

This clonotype was recorded many times. The chain joins TRBV7-9 to TRBJ2-3, with D unresolved. This CDR3 has 14 residues. With 2 bases removed from V and 6 bases from J, the gap between germline ends came to 12 bases. Germline CDR1 SEHNR, CDR2 FQNEAQ (reference sequence). In nucleotides, the CDR3 is TGTGCCAGCAGCTTAACACACCCCTTTGATACGCAGTATTTT. Protein: CASSLTHPFDTQYF.

Note on this clonotype: A read error is possible here, since a much larger clone lies one base away. The chain uses TRBV7-3 and TRBJ2-1; tentatively, D is TRBD1 or TRBD2 (5 bases each). CDR1 SGHTA and CDR2 FQGTGA come from the germline V gene. This CDR3 has 15 amino acids. Written as DNA, the CDR3 is TGTGCCAGCAACTTAACCCCGGGGCGGAATAATGAGCAGTTCTTC. Translation: CASNLTPGRNNEQFF. The variable domain in full, completed from reference TRBV7-3 and TRBJ2-1, reads GAGVSQTPSNKVTEKGKYVELRCDPISGHTALYWYRQSLGQGPEFLIYFQGTGAADDSGLPNDRFFAVRPEGSVSTLKIQRTERGDSAVYLCASNLTPGRNNEQFFGPGTRLTVL.

This clonotype was detected only a few times. The rearrangement uses TRBV12-3 or TRBV12-4 and TRBJ2-3, with a weak D call TRBD1 (5 bases). Trimming left V 5 bases short and J 8 bases short, with 8 bases between. The CDR3 totals 11 residues. The CDR3 sequence: CASSVRGTQYF. CDR3 DNA: TGTGCCAGCAGTGTTAGGGGTACGCAGTATTTT.

This clonotype showed up many times. Here the CDR3 DNA reads TGCGCCAGCAGCCAGGAGCGGGGGGCGGTCACTGAAGCTTTCTTT. Translation: CASSQERGAVTEAFF. The rearrangement joins TRBV4-3 to TRBJ1-1; maybe TRBD1 (6 bases). V was pared by 3 bases and J by 4 bases, with 15 bases between. This CDR3 has 15 residues. CDR1 is LGHNA and CDR2 is YSLEER in the germline V gene.

The chain carries TRBV5-4 and TRBJ2-1; 10 bases map to TRBD2. V lost 1 base to trimming and J lost 7 bases; unmatched junction nucleotides: 2. The CDR3 length is 14 residues. Germline V gene lookup returns CDR1 SGHNT and CDR2 YYREEE (reference sequence). The CDR3 DNA follows: TGTGCCAGCAGCTTGACTAGCGGGATAAATGAGCAGTTCTTC. Amino acid sequence: CASSLTSGINEQFF. Full variable domain (outside the CDR3, taken from reference TRBV5-4 and TRBJ2-1): ETGVTQSPTHLIKTRGQQVTLRCSSQSGHNTVSWYQQALGQGPQFIFQYYREEENGRGNFPPRFSGLQFPNYSSELNVNALELDDSALYLCASSLTSGINEQFFGPGTRLTVL.

This clonotype has a count of ten or more. The gene calls are TRBV12-3 or TRBV12-4 and TRBJ1-5, with no clear D. This CDR3 is built from 15 residues. V lost 9 bases and J 3 bases, leaving 18 bases between the germline ends. CDR3 in DNA: TGTGCCAGTACAAATTCGGACCCCGCCAATCAGCCCCAGCATTTT. It translates to CASTNSDPANQPQHF.

This clonotype was seen many times. This chain links TRBV4-3 with TRBJ1-2, with D maybe TRBD1 (5 bases). The germline V and J ends were trimmed by 0 bases and 8 bases, with 10 bases remaining between them. The CDR3 is 13 amino acids. Germline V gives CDR1 LGHNA, CDR2 YSLEER. The CDR3 loop reads CASSQELGVGYTF. The CDR3 DNA is TGCGCCAGCAGCCAAGAATTAGGGGTCGGCTACACCTTC.

CDR3 loop: CASSLQRVRADMEYF. CDR3 DNA sequence: TGTGCCAGCAGTTTGCAGAGAGTAAGAGCAGATATGGAATATTTT. This chain links TRBV12-3 or TRBV12-4 with TRBJ2-3, with D unclear. The CDR3 has 15 amino acids. V was clipped by 3 bases and J by 15 bases, with 25 bases between them.

This chain uses TRBV6-6 with TRBJ2-3; D call uncertain. This CDR3 has 16 amino acids. Germline V lookup: CDR1 MNHNY, CDR2 SVGAGI (reference sequence). V lost 5 bases to trimming and J lost 0 bases, with 15 bases between them. Here the CDR3 DNA reads TGTGCCAGCAGTCCGGGCGTCCAACGGAGCACAGATACGCAGTATTTT. Its translation is CASSPGVQRSTDTQYF.

With regard to this clonotype: A much larger clone lies one base from this, so it may be a read error. The V gene is TRBV9, the J gene TRBJ2-5; either TRBD1 or TRBD2 may fit D (6 bases each). Germline V CDR1 and CDR2: SGDLS, YYNGEE. The CDR3 loop spans 15 amino acids. The CDR3 nucleotides are TGTGCCCGCAGCGTATTAGGGGGGCCGAGGGAGACCCAGTACTTC. Protein: CARSVLGGPRETQYF.

This clonotype has ten or more counts. V is TRBV3-1 and J is TRBJ2-2; TRBD1 matches 8 bases. The CDR3 has 18 amino acids. Germline CDR1 is LGHDT and CDR2 is YNNKEL (reference sequence). Germline trimming cut 4 bases from V and 4 bases from J; bases unmatched to any gene: 14. CDR3 nucleotide sequence: TGTGCCAGCAGCCCCCCACCGGGAACAGGGGGGATCACCGGGGAGCTGTTTTTT. Protein product: CASSPPPGTGGITGELFF.